The next 19 T cell receptor beta chains were all read from a single sample in a study of cytomegalovirus exposure and HLA in healthy donors. The primer mix had 60 Vbeta and 13 Jbeta primers. TCRdb's copy holds only in-frame clones and misses some; the assay was immunoSEQ multiplex PCR. The data contain fewer than 250,000 clones, roughly 77% of them singletons. Sequenced material: PBMCs. Every receptor here comes from a woman aged 45-65 years in good health and CMV-seronegative.

The chain has TRBV28 and TRBJ2-5; 7 bases are shared with TRBD1. Germline V gene lookup returns CDR1 MDHEN and CDR2 SYDVKM. This CDR3 comprises 15 residues. The J segment lost 1 base and the V segment lost 5 bases, leaving 7 bases of the junction unmatched. The CDR3 bases are TGTGCCAGCAGTCCTCCCGGGACAGCCCAAGAGACCCAGTACTTC. This sequence encodes CASSPPGTAQETQYF. Variable domain in full (rest from reference TRBV28 and TRBJ2-5): DVKVTQSSRYLVKRTGEKVFLECVQDMDHENMFWYRQDPGLGLRLIYFSYDVKMKEKGDIPEGYSVSREKKERFSLILESASTNQTSMYLCASSPPGTAQETQYFGPGTRLLVL.

The chain combines TRBV10-3 with TRBJ2-7; D is perhaps TRBD2 (5 bases). V was cut by 3 bases and J by 3 bases, with 15 bases left in between. Germline CDR1 ENHRY, CDR2 SYGVKD. This CDR3 has 15 amino acids. CDR3 loop: CAISDSGRAVYEQYF. CDR3 nucleotide sequence: TGTGCCATCAGTGATAGTGGGAGAGCGGTCTACGAGCAGTACTTC.

About this clone: This likely stems from a read error, as it lies one base from a far larger clone. The sample carries other DNA sequences with the same CDR3. The chain uses TRBV4-3 and TRBJ1-1; 7 bases line up with TRBD1. Germline CDR1 and CDR2: LGHNA and YSLEER. The CDR3 has 16 amino acids. As DNA, the CDR3 is TGCGCAAGCAGCCAAGATGGGACAGACACTGTCAGTGAAGCTTTCTTT. Translated, it gives CASSQDGTDTVSEAFF.

This chain uses TRBV4-1 with TRBJ2-1; D gene ambiguous. V was clipped by 0 bases and J by 0 bases, with 6 bases between them. The germline V gene encodes CDR1 MGHRA and CDR2 YSYEKL. This CDR3 comprises 15 residues. The CDR3 spells CASSQDRSSYNEQFF. In nucleotides, the CDR3 is TGCGCCAGCAGCCAAGATCGTAGCTCCTACAATGAGCAGTTCTTC.

This chain links TRBV18 with TRBJ2-1; D possibly corresponds to TRBD1 (7 bases). CDR1 KGHSH and CDR2 LQKENI come from the germline V gene. V was clipped by 6 bases and J by 5 bases, with 17 bases between them. The CDR3 is 15 residues long. The CDR3 nucleotides are TGTGCCAGCTCCCCTGGCGGGACAGTTAACAATGAGCAGTTCTTC. As protein: CASSPGGTVNNEQFF.

This clone has just a few counts. The chain joins TRBV2 to TRBJ1-1; 7 bases align to TRBD1. This CDR3 has 12 residues. V was clipped by 3 bases and J by 11 bases; unmatched bases: 6. Germline-derived CDR1 and CDR2 are SNHLY and FYNNEI. The CDR3 region has the DNA TGTGCCAGCAGTGAGGACAGGAATATGGCTTTCTTT. Its translation: CASSEDRNMAFF.

The V gene is TRBV11-2, the J gene TRBJ1-3; maybe TRBD1 (5 bases). CDR1 and CDR2 (germline): SGHAT, FQNNGV. Trimming took 3 bases from V and 5 from J, leaving 5 bases between them. CDR3 length: 12 residues. CDR3 loop: CASSLDRNTIYF. CDR3 bases: TGTGCCAGCAGCTTGGACAGAAACACCATATATTTT.

The V gene is TRBV6-6, the J gene TRBJ1-2; the D gene is possibly TRBD1 (6 bases). Germline lookup yields CDR1 MNHNY and CDR2 SVGAGI (reference sequence). The CDR3 consists of 13 residues. V lost 6 bases and J lost 2, with 10 bases in between. The CDR3: CASRQGSNYGYTF. In DNA, the CDR3 is TGTGCCAGCAGACAGGGATCGAACTATGGCTACACCTTC.

This chain uses TRBV9 with TRBJ2-7; a weak D match, TRBD1 (5 bases). The V end was cut by 2 bases, the J end by 6 bases, with 12 bases between. Looked up from germline, CDR1 is SGDLS and CDR2 is YYNGEE. The CDR3 covers 13 residues. CDR3 in amino acids: CASSVTQGSEQYF. CDR3 coding DNA: TGTGCCAGCAGCGTGACGCAGGGATCCGAGCAGTACTTC.

The gene calls are TRBV5-4 and TRBJ2-6; a weak D match, TRBD2 (6 bases). Germline-derived CDR1 and CDR2 are SGHNT and YYREEE (reference sequence). V was shortened by 3 bases and J by 0 bases, with 22 bases between the two germline ends. The CDR3 runs to 20 residues. Written as DNA, the CDR3 is TGTGCCAGCAGCTACGGAGGGGTTTTAGGTTCATCCTCTGGGGCCAACGTCCTGACTTTC. Its protein is CASSYGGVLGSSSGANVLTF.

The CDR3 loop reads CASRKTGIGNTIYF. The CDR3, as DNA: TGTGCCAGCAGGAAGACAGGGATTGGAAACACCATATATTTT. The chain carries TRBV25-1 and TRBJ1-3, with TRBD1 matching over 7 bases. The CDR3 has 14 residues. Germline CDR1 and CDR2: MGHDK and SYGVNS. The J segment lost 3 bases and the V segment lost 6 bases, leaving 5 bases of the junction unmatched.

This sequence joins TRBV14 and TRBJ1-6; no definite D call. Between the trimmed V and J ends, which lost 4 bases and 7 bases, there was a span of 14 bases. Germline V gene data show CDR1 as SGHDN and CDR2 as FVKESK. CDR3 size: 15 residues. This chain's CDR3 is CASSLGVRTNSPLHF. The DNA for the CDR3 is TGTGCCAGCAGCCTCGGGGTCAGAACGAATTCACCCCTCCACTTT.

The CDR3, as DNA: TGTGCCAGCAGCTTAGGTAATAGACAGGGGGCCTACGAGCAGTACTTC. It encodes CASSLGNRQGAYEQYF. The rearrangement links TRBV7-2 to TRBJ2-7; TRBD1 aligns across 9 bases. The CDR3 is 16 amino acids. J was trimmed by 2 bases and V by 1 base; bases with no gene match: 6. CDR1 is SGHTA and CDR2 is FQGNSA in the germline V gene.

This clone has more than one count but fewer than ten. The rearrangement uses TRBV28 and TRBJ1-4; 12 nucleotides align to TRBD1. With 1 base clipped from V and 8 bases from J, the junction kept 8 bases outside the gene matches. The germline V gene has CDR1 MDHEN and CDR2 SYDVKM. This CDR3 has 17 residues. CDR3 nucleotide sequence: TGTGCCAGCAGTTTATCGGGACAGGGGGCGTTAGGGGAAAAACTGTTTTTT. Translating gives CASSLSGQGALGEKLFF. Looking up the rest from reference TRBV28 and TRBJ1-4 gives the full variable domain: DVKVTQSSRYLVKRTGEKVFLECVQDMDHENMFWYRQDPGLGLRLIYFSYDVKMKEKGDIPEGYSVSREKKERFSLILESASTNQTSMYLCASSLSGQGALGEKLFFGSGTQLSVL.

V is TRBV10-3 and J is TRBJ1-2; possible D gene TRBD1, 6 bases. V was shortened by 4 bases and J by 8 bases, with 20 bases between the two germline ends. The germline CDR1 and CDR2 sequences are ENHRY and SYGVKD. There are 15 residues in the CDR3. The CDR3 region has the DNA TGTGCCATCAGTGGATGGACAGTAGACAACGAGGGCTACACCTTC. Amino acid sequence: CAISGWTVDNEGYTF.

This clone was recorded only once. This chain joins TRBV7-9 and TRBJ2-3; 7 nucleotides match TRBD2. The CDR3 has 15 amino acids. J was trimmed by 5 bases and V by 1 base; bases with no gene match: 6. Germline V gene data show CDR1 as SEHNR and CDR2 as FQNEAQ (reference sequence). The CDR3 sequence: CASSLVAGRVDTQYF. CDR3 DNA: TGTGCCAGCAGCTTAGTTGCGGGGAGGGTAGATACGCAGTATTTT.

The rearrangement uses TRBV18 and TRBJ1-2; 8 bases map to TRBD1. The junction had 6 bases not matched to a gene; V was cut back by 3 bases and J by 0 bases. This CDR3 has 16 amino acids. Per germline, CDR1 KGHSH and CDR2 LQKENI. Here the CDR3 reads CASSPGQARANYGYTF. DNA of the CDR3: TGTGCCAGCTCACCGGGACAGGCCAGAGCTAACTATGGCTACACCTTC.

The V gene is TRBV12-2, the J gene TRBJ1-1; the table's TRBD1 call for D was not verified on the DNA. TRBV12-2 is deemed a pseudogene. The CDR3 extends over 14 amino acids. CDR3 amino acids: CASRYRVGDTEAFF. CDR3 DNA sequence: TGTGCAAGTCGTTACAGGGTGGGGGACACTGAAGCTTTCTTT.

This clone showed up just a few times. The chain links TRBV7-2 to TRBJ1-1; D gene unclear. The germline V and J ends were trimmed by 1 base and 4 bases, with 13 bases remaining between them. The CDR3 sequence is 15 residues long. The germline gives CDR1 SGHTA, CDR2 FQGNSA. CDR3 amino acids: CASSLDALRGTEAFF. In nucleotides, the CDR3 is TGTGCCAGCAGCTTAGATGCCCTACGGGGCACTGAAGCTTTCTTT.